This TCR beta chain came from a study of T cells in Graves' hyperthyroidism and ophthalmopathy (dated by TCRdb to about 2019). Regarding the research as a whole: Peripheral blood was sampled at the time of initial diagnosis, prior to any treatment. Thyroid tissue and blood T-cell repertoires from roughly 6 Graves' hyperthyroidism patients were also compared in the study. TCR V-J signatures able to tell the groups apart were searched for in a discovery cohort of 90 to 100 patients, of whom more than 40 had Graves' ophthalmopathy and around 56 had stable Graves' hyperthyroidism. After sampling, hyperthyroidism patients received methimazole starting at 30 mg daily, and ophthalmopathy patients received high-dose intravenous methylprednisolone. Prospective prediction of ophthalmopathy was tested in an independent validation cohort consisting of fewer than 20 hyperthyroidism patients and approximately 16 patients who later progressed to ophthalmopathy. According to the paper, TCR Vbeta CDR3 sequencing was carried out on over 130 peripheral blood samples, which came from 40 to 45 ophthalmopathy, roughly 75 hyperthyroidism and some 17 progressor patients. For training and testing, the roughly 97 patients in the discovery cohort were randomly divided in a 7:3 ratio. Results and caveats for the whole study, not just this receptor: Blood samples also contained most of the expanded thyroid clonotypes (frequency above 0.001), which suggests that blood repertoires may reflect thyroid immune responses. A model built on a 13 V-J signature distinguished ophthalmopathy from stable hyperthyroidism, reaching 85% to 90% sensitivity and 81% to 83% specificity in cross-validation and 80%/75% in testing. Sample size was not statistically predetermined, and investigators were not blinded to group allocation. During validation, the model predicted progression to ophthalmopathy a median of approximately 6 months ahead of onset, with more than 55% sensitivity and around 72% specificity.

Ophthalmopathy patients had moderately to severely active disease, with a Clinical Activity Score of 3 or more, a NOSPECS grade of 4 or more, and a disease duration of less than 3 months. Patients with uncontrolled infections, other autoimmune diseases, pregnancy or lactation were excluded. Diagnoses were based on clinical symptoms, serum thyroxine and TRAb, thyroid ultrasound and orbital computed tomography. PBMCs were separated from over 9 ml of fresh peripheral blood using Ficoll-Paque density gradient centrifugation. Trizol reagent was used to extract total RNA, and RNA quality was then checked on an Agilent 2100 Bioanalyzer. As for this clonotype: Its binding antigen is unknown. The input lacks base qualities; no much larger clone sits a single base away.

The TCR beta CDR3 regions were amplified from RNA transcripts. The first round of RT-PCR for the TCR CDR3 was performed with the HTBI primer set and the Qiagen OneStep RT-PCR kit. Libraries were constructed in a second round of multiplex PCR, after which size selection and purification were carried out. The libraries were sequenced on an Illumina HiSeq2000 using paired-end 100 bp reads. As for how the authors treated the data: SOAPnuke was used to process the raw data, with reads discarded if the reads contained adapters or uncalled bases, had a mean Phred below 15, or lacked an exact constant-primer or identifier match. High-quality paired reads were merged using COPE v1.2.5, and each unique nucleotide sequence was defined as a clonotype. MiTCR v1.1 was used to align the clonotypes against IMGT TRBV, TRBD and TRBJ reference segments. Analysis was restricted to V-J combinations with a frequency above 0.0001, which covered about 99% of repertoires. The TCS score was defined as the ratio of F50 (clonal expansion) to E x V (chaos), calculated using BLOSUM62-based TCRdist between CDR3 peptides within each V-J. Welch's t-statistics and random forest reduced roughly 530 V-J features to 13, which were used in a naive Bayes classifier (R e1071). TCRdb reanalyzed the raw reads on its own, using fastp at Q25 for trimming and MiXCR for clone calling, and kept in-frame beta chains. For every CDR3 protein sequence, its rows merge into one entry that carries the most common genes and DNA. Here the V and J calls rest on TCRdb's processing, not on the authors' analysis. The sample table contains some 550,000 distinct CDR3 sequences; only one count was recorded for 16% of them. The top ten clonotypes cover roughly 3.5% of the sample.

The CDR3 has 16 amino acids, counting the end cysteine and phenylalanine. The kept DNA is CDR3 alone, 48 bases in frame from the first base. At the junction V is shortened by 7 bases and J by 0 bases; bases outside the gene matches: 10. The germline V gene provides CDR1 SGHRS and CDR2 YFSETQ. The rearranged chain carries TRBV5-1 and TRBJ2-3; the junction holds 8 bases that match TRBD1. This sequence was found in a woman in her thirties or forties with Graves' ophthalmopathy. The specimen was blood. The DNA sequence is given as TGCGCCAGCTCCAGGGACAGGACCATTAGCACAGATACGCAGTATTTT. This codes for CASSRDRTISTDTQYF. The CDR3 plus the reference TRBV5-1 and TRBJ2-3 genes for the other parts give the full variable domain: KAGVTQTPRYLIKTRGQQVTLSCSPISGHRSVSWYQQTPGQGLQFLFEYFSETQRNKGNFPGRFSGRQFSNSRSEMNVSTLELGDSALYLCASSRDRTISTDTQYFGPGTRLTVL.